These T cell receptor beta chains were read from a single sample in a study of beta chain features in type 1 diabetes. TCRdb's table, derived via immunoSEQ multiplex PCR, lists solely in-frame clones and lacks some. Altogether more than 150,000 clones are present, about 13% being singletons, with the ten largest covering 0.55% to 0.8%. Sequencing input: central memory CD4+ T cells from blood. These receptors all stem from a woman between 18 and 30 years old in good health. CDR3s include the opening cysteine and the closing phenylalanine or tryptophan. A D gene is named only where the DNA matches it firmly. Clone size is given for some rows only: seen once, a few or many times, or a class if the clone is expanded.

size,J,V,D,CDR3,DNA
.,TRBJ2-5,TRBV2,TRBD2,CASPPGLAQETQYF,TGTGCCTCACCCCCGGGACTAGCGCAAGAGACCCAGTACTTC
few,TRBJ1-1,TRBV29-1,.,CSVEEHLFTEAFF,TGCAGCGTTGAAGAACACCTTTTCACTGAAGCTTTCTTT
.,TRBJ2-3,TRBV5-4,TRBD1,CASSWGTGQGDTQYF,TGTGCCAGCAGCTGGGGGACAGGGCAGGGAGATACGCAGTATTTT
.,TRBJ2-2,TRBV5-1,TRBD2,CASSRLAGGNTGELFF,TGCGCCAGCAGCCGCTTAGCGGGAGGGAACACCGGGGAGCTGTTTTTT
.,TRBJ2-4,TRBV5-4,.,CASSLAGVVKNIQYF,TGTGCCAGCAGCTTGGCGGGAGTCGTCAAAAACATTCAGTACTTC
.,TRBJ2-1,TRBV9,.,CASSNKGVIGAEQFF,TGTGCCAGCAGCAACAAGGGGGTAATTGGGGCCGAGCAGTTCTTC
.,TRBJ2-3,TRBV6-1,.,CASSSRPLAGDTQYF,TGTGCCAGCAGTTCTCGACCCCTGGCAGGAGATACGCAGTATTTT
.,TRBJ1-2,TRBV6-5,TRBD1,CASSQGQGNGYTF,TGTGCCAGCAGCCAAGGACAGGGGAATGGCTACACCTTC
few,TRBJ2-1,TRBV4-2,.,CASSSRGRREQFF,TGTGCCAGCAGCTCTCGGGGGAGACGGGAGCAGTTCTTC
.,TRBJ2-3,TRBV6-5,TRBD2,CAISESTGGDTQYF,TGTGCCATCAGTGAGTCGACGGGGGGAGATACGCAGTATTTT
.,TRBJ1-1,TRBV28,.,CASSLDRPMNTEAFF,TGTGCCAGCAGTTTAGACAGGCCCATGAACACTGAAGCTTTCTTT
.,TRBJ2-7,TRBV28,TRBD2,CASSSPGTSGRGAYEQYF,TGTGCCAGCAGTTCTCCCGGGACTAGCGGGAGGGGCGCCTACGAGCAGTACTTC
.,TRBJ2-4,TRBV5-1,.,CASRQGGVKNIQYF,TGCGCCAGCAGACAGGGGGGGGTCAAAAACATTCAGTACTTC
.,TRBJ2-1,TRBV30,.,CAWRPSNEQFF,TGTGCCTGGAGGCCCAGCAATGAGCAGTTCTTC
.,TRBJ1-1,TRBV5-1,.,CASSLTGNTEAFF,TGCGCCAGCAGCTTGACAGGGAACACTGAAGCTTTCTTT
.,TRBJ1-1,TRBV7-3,.,CASSSFMNTEAFF,TGTGCCAGCAGTTCCTTTATGAACACTGAAGCTTTCTTT
.,TRBJ1-2,TRBV2,.,CASSATVNYGYTF,TGTGCCAGCAGTGCTACAGTGAACTATGGCTACACCTTC
.,TRBJ2-6,TRBV7-2,.,CASSFTFGANVLTF,TGTGCCAGCAGCTTTACTTTTGGGGCCAACGTCCTGACTTTC
.,TRBJ1-1,TRBV7-2,TRBD1,CASSWGQGGTEAFF,TGTGCCAGCAGCTGGGGACAGGGCGGCACTGAAGCTTTCTTT
.,TRBJ2-7,TRBV6-5,TRBD1,CASRLTGGSYEQYF,TGTGCCAGCAGACTGACAGGGGGTTCCTACGAGCAGTACTTC
few,TRBJ1-1,TRBV4-3,.,CASSQEGAFREAFF,TGCGCCAGCAGCCAAGAAGGGGCGTTCAGGGAAGCTTTCTTT
.,TRBJ1-2,TRBV5-1,.,CASSLEASSNYGYTF,TGCGCCAGCAGCTTGGAAGCAAGTTCTAACTATGGCTACACCTTC
.,TRBJ2-1,TRBV10-3,.,CAIRDGGNEQFF,TGTGCCATCAGGGACGGGGGTAATGAGCAGTTCTTC
few,TRBJ2-1,TRBV11-1,.,CASSLNRAGGTYNEQFF,TGTGCCAGCAGCCTGAATAGAGCGGGTGGCACCTACAATGAGCAGTTCTTC
.,TRBJ2-1,TRBV28,TRBD2,CASRSTLAGKYNEQFF,TGTGCCAGCAGATCGACACTAGCGGGGAAGTACAATGAGCAGTTCTTC
.,TRBJ2-3,TRBV11-3,TRBD2,CASSVTSGVTDTQYF,TGTGCCAGCAGCGTGACTAGCGGGGTAACAGATACGCAGTATTTT
few,TRBJ2-7,TRBV29-1,TRBD1,CSATYRGRPVRQYF,TGCAGCGCTACTTACAGGGGGCGCCCGGTACGGCAGTACTTC
few,TRBJ1-4,TRBV7-3,.,CASSPVGATNEKLFF,TGTGCCAGCAGCCCGGTGGGAGCAACTAATGAAAAACTGTTTTTT
.,TRBJ1-1,TRBV19,TRBD1,CASSVQGGVGEAFF,TGTGCCAGTAGTGTACAGGGGGGAGTGGGTGAAGCTTTCTTT